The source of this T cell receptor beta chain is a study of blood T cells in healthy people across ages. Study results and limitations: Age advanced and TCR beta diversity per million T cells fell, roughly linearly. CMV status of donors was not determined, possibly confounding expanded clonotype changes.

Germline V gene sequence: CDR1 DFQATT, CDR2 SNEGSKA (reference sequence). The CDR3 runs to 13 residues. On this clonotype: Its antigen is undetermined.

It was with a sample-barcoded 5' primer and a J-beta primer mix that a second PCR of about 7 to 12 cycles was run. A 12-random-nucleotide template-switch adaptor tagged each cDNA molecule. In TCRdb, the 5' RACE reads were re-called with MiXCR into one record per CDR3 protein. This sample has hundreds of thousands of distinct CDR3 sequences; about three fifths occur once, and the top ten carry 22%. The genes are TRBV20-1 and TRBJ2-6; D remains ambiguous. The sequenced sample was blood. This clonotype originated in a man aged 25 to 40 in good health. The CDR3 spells CSPQVNGANVLTF. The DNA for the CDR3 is TGCAGCCCCCAGGTTAATGGGGCCAACGTCCTGACTTTC.